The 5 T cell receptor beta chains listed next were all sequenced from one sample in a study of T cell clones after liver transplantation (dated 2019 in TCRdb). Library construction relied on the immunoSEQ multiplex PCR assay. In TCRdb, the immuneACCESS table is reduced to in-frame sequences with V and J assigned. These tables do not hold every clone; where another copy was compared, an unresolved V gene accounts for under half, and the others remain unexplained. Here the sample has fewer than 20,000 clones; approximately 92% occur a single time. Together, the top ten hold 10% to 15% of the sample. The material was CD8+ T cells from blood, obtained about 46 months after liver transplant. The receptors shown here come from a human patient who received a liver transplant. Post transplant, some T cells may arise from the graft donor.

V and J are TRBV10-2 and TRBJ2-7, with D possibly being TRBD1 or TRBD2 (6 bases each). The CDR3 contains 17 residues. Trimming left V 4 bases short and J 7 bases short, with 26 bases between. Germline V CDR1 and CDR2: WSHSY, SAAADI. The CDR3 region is CASSGGPGGGSPREQYF. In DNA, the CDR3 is TGCGCCAGCAGTGGGGGGCCCGGAGGGGGAAGCCCTAGGGAGCAGTACTTC.

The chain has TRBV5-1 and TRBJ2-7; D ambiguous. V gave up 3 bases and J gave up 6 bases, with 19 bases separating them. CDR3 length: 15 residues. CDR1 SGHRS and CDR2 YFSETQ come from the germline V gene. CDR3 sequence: CASSWSGGSALEQYF. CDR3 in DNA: TGCGCCAGCAGCTGGTCCGGCGGATCCGCCCTCGAGCAGTACTTC.

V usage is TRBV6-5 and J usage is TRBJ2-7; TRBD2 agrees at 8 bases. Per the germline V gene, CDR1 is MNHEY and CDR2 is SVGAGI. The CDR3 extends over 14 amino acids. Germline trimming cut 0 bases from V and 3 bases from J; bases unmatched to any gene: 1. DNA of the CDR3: TGTGCCAGCAGTTACTCCAGCGGGAGCTACGAGCAGTACTTC. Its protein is CASSYSSGSYEQYF.

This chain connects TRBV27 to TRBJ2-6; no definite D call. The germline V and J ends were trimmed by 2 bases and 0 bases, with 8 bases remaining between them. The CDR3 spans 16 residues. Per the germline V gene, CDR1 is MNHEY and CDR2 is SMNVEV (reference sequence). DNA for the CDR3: TGTGCCAGCAGTTTACTTCGGAGCTCTGGGGCCAACGTCCTGACTTTC. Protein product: CASSLLRSSGANVLTF.

In nucleotides, the CDR3 is TGCGCCAGCAGCTCCAAGACAGGGGACACCGGGGAGCTGTTTTTT. Its protein is CASSSKTGDTGELFF. The chain is built from TRBV5-1 and TRBJ2-2; 8 nucleotides align to TRBD1. Germline CDR1 SGHRS, CDR2 YFSETQ. The length of the CDR3 is 15 residues. Trimming cost V 3 bases and J 3 bases; bases outside gene matches: 4.